One sample yielded the 23 T cell receptor beta chains listed below, sequenced in a study of T cells in Graves' hyperthyroidism and ophthalmopathy. TCR beta CDR3 regions were amplified from RNA. A set of HTBI primers served as the primers for a first-round RT-PCR of the TCR CDR3. TCRdb re-called the multiplex PCR reads through MiXCR, storing one row per CDR3 protein. The sample shows 610,000 or so distinct CDR3 sequences, around 42% of them seen only once. Sequencing was done on a sample of peripheral blood or thyroid tissue (not recorded which). The receptor set was obtained from a woman younger than 35 with Graves' hyperthyroidism.

About this clonotype: One end of the junction varies from germline; a read error may be responsible. The chain links TRBV2 to TRBJ2-6, with D maybe TRBD2 (6 bases). The CDR3 has 14 residues. From germline, CDR1 is SNHLY and CDR2 FYNNEI. The CDR3 loop reads CASSENRRAYVLTF. CDR3 DNA sequence: TGTGCCAGCAGTGAGAACAGGAGGGCCTACGTCCTGACTTTC.

This clonotype was recorded at least ten times. This CDR3 reads CASSQERASGRSVEQYF. For the CDR3, the DNA is TGTGCCAGCAGCCAAGAGAGGGCAAGCGGGAGATCGGTCGAGCAGTACTTC. This sequence joins TRBV14 and TRBJ2-7, with 8 nucleotides matching TRBD2. This CDR3 has 17 amino acids. Germline V gene lookup returns CDR1 SGHDN and CDR2 FVKESK. V gave up 0 bases and J gave up 6 bases; unmatched junction bases: 13. Variable domain in full (rest from reference TRBV14 and TRBJ2-7): EAGVTQFPSHSVIEKGQTVTLRCDPISGHDNLYWYRRVMGKEIKFLLHFVKESKQDESGMPNNRFLAERTGGTYSTLKVQPAELEDSGVYFCASSQERASGRSVEQYFGPGTRLTVT.

This clonotype came up many times. The chain uses TRBV5-5 and TRBJ1-2; 9 bases match TRBD1. Germline V gives CDR1 SGHKS, CDR2 YYEKEE (reference sequence). There are 15 residues in the CDR3. The junction had 9 bases not matched to a gene; V was cut back by 2 bases and J by 7 bases. CDR3 sequence: CASSFGSGQGGGYTF. The DNA for the CDR3 is TGTGCCAGCAGCTTCGGGTCGGGACAGGGAGGTGGCTACACCTTC. Full variable domain (outside the CDR3, taken from reference TRBV5-5 and TRBJ1-2): DAGVTQSPTHLIKTRGQQVTLRCSPISGHKSVSWYQQVLGQGPQFIFQYYEKEERGRGNFPDRFSARQFPNYSSELNVNALLLGDSALYLCASSFGSGQGGGYTFGSGTRLTVV.

Concerning this clonotype: A read error is possible here, since a much larger clone lies one base away. The chain uses TRBV19 and TRBJ1-1; D possibly corresponds to TRBD1 (5 bases). The CDR3 is 14 residues long. Germline V gene data show CDR1 as LNHDA and CDR2 as SQIVND (reference sequence). Trimming took off 4 bases at V and 11 bases at J, with 20 bases between the two ends. The chain's CDR3 is CASSTMDRDPRAFF. CDR3 DNA sequence: TGTGCCAGTAGTACCATGGACCGGGACCCTCGGGCTTTCTTT.

V usage is TRBV7-9 and J usage is TRBJ1-1; D is unresolved. The CDR3 totals 15 residues. In germline, CDR1 is SEHNR, CDR2 FQNEAQ (reference sequence). Between the trimmed V and J ends, which lost 5 bases and 4 bases, there was a span of 17 bases. In DNA form, the CDR3 reads TGTGCCAGCAGCCGTAGCTGGGTAGAGGGCACTGAAGCTTTCTTT. This encodes CASSRSWVEGTEAFF.

The chain has TRBV12-3 or TRBV12-4 and TRBJ1-2; TRBD1 aligns across 10 bases. Trimming at V came to 5 bases and at J to 7 bases, leaving 1 base not matched to a gene. The CDR3 spans 12 residues. CDR3 loop: CASSDRGLGYTF. The CDR3 nucleotides are TGTGCCAGCAGTGACAGGGGGCTTGGCTACACCTTC.

The CDR3 sequence: CSVEDSSTPSGNYGYTF. CDR3 sequence (DNA): TGCAGCGTTGAAGACAGCAGTACCCCGTCGGGGAACTATGGCTACACCTTC. The chain uses TRBV29-1 and TRBJ1-2; D gene ambiguous. The CDR3 runs to 17 residues. Germline V CDR1 and CDR2: SQVTM, ANQGSEA. Trimming took 0 bases from V and 2 from J, leaving 19 bases between them. Filled out from reference TRBV29-1 and TRBJ1-2, the complete variable domain reads SAVISQKPSRDICQRGTSLTIQCQVDSQVTMMFWYRQQPGQSLTLIATANQGSEATYESGFVIDKFPISRPNLTFSTLTVSNMSPEDSSIYLCSVEDSSTPSGNYGYTFGSGTRLTVV.

A remark on this clonotype: A much larger clone differs from this one at a single base, so this may be a read error. The V gene is TRBV7-3, the J gene TRBJ2-5; D may be TRBD2 (7 bases). The V gene lost 5 bases and the J gene lost 3 bases, with 13 bases spanning the gap. The CDR3 length is 14 residues. The germline gives CDR1 SGHTA, CDR2 FQGTGA. In nucleotides, the CDR3 is TGTGCCAGCAGCCCGAAAGGGGGGGAAGAGACCCAGTACTTC. As protein: CASSPKGGEETQYF.

Concerning this clonotype itself: One junction end disagrees with the germline gene, perhaps due to a read error. The chain links TRBV2 to TRBJ2-7; D assignment may be TRBD1 or TRBD2 (7 bases each). The CDR3 loop spans 12 amino acids. Germline lookup yields CDR1 SNHLY and CDR2 FYNNEI. CDR3 in DNA: TGTACCAGCAGGGGGAGGGCCTACGAGCAGTACTTC. Its translation is CTSRGRAYEQYF.

This clonotype was counted a single time. The chain uses TRBV15 and TRBJ1-2; D remains unclear. The CDR3 runs to 14 residues. V lost 0 bases and J lost 7, with 12 bases in between. The germline V gene has CDR1 LNHNV and CDR2 YYDKDF (reference sequence). CDR3 amino acids: CATSRDLGLAGYTF. The CDR3 nucleotides are TGTGCCACCAGCAGAGATTTGGGTTTGGCTGGCTACACCTTC. Supplemented by reference TRBV15 and TRBJ1-2, the full variable domain reads DAMVIQNPRYQVTQFGKPVTLSCSQTLNHNVMYWYQQKSSQAPKLLFHYYDKDFNNEADTPDNFQSRRPNTSFCFLDIRSPGLGDTAMYLCATSRDLGLAGYTFGSGTRLTVV.

In this sample, this clonotype turned up many times. This chain connects TRBV13 to TRBJ1-1, with 9 bases identical to TRBD1. The trim removed 4 bases at V and 0 bases at J, leaving 9 bases unmatched. The length of the CDR3 is 17 residues. Germline loops: CDR1 PRHDT, CDR2 FYEKMQ (reference sequence). In DNA, the CDR3 is TGTGCCAGCAGCTGGGGACAGGGAGGGACCTTGAACACTGAAGCTTTCTTT. It translates to CASSWGQGGTLNTEAFF.

This clonotype was picked up a small number of times. The chain is built from TRBV4-1 and TRBJ1-5; D call uncertain. CDR1 is MGHRA, CDR2 YSYEKL, per germline. CDR3 size: 17 residues. V was shortened by 1 base and J by 0 bases, with 13 bases between the two germline ends. CDR3 residues: CASSQAGSYFSNQPQHF. DNA of the CDR3: TGCGCCAGCAGCCAAGCCGGGTCCTACTTTAGCAATCAGCCCCAGCATTTT.

The chain uses TRBV7-1 and TRBJ2-7; D is possibly TRBD2 (6 bases). TRBV7-1 is an ORF for which the function is uncertain. Trimming stripped 5 bases from V and 0 bases from J, with 14 bases between. The CDR3 sequence is 15 residues long. The CDR3 region is CASSGPGLSSYEQYF. The CDR3 DNA sequence: TGTGCCAGCAGCGGCCCGGGACTTAGCTCCTACGAGCAGTACTTC.

The chain uses TRBV25-1 and TRBJ1-1; weak D call: TRBD1 (6 bases). Germline V gives CDR1 MGHDK, CDR2 SYGVNS. CDR3 length: 14 amino acids. The V end was cut by 8 bases, the J end by 5 bases, with 18 bases between. The CDR3 reads CASVEGDPGTEAFF. CDR3 nucleotides: TGTGCCAGCGTTGAGGGGGACCCGGGGACTGAAGCTTTCTTT.

This clonotype was recorded at least ten times. The chain links TRBV2 to TRBJ1-2; D gene unclear. CDR3 size: 15 residues. CDR1 and CDR2 from the germline V gene are SNHLY and FYNNEI. Trimming took 3 bases from V and 7 from J, leaving 18 bases between them. CDR3 coding DNA: TGTGCCAGCAGTGATAACTGGGCAGGCGGCGCTGGCTACACCTTC. As protein: CASSDNWAGGAGYTF.

The chain joins TRBV20-1 to TRBJ2-7; 12 bases align to TRBD2. V lost 4 bases, J lost 5 bases, and 9 bases stayed unmatched. Germline CDR1 reads DFQATT; CDR2 reads SNEGSKA (reference sequence). The CDR3 spans 15 residues. The CDR3 spells CSATSGRAIPHEQYF. The CDR3 bases are TGCAGTGCTACTAGCGGGAGGGCTATCCCCCACGAGCAGTACTTC.

This clonotype was counted many times. This sequence joins TRBV2 and TRBJ1-5; 9 bases align to TRBD1. V lost 5 bases and J lost 6; bases outside the gene matches: 8. The CDR3 is 15 amino acids. The germline gives CDR1 SNHLY, CDR2 FYNNEI. The CDR3 DNA sequence: TGTGCCAGCAGTAAAACCACAGGGGGCGTTCAGCCCCAGCATTTT. Its protein product is CASSKTTGGVQPQHF.

The chain carries TRBV14 and TRBJ1-6; the match to TRBD1 covers 7 bases. Trimming took 2 bases from V and 8 from J; bases not matched to a gene: 9. Germline CDR1 SGHDN, CDR2 FVKESK. This CDR3 spans 16 amino acids. The CDR3 DNA reads TGTGCCAGCAGCCAATCAGGTCAGGGGGTTTATTCACCCCTCCACTTT. It yields the protein CASSQSGQGVYSPLHF. Variable domain in full (rest from reference TRBV14 and TRBJ1-6): EAGVTQFPSHSVIEKGQTVTLRCDPISGHDNLYWYRRVMGKEIKFLLHFVKESKQDESGMPNNRFLAERTGGTYSTLKVQPAELEDSGVYFCASSQSGQGVYSPLHFGNGTRLTVT.

The chain links TRBV7-2 to TRBJ2-7; D is perhaps TRBD2 (5 bases). The CDR3 is 15 residues long. The germline V gene encodes CDR1 SGHTA and CDR2 FQGNSA. Trimming took off 6 bases at V and 2 bases at J, with 17 bases between the two ends. The CDR3 sequence is CASRASAGGTYEQYF. The CDR3 bases are TGTGCCAGCAGAGCCTCCGCGGGTGGAACCTACGAGCAGTACTTC. The variable domain in full, with the rest retrieved from reference TRBV7-2 and TRBJ2-7, is GAGVSQSPSNKVTEKGKDVELRCDPISGHTALYWYRQSLGQGLEFLIYFQGNSAPDKSGLPSDRFSAERTGGSVSTLTIQRTQQEDSAVYLCASRASAGGTYEQYFGPGTRLTVT.

This clonotype was detected many times. The rearrangement uses TRBV2 and TRBJ1-2; TRBD1 agrees at 9 bases. With V trimmed by 6 bases and J by 4 bases, 6 bases remained unmatched. The CDR3 extends over 14 amino acids. Germline loops: CDR1 SNHLY, CDR2 FYNNEI. DNA for the CDR3: TGTGCCAGCAGGGGGACAGGGTCGGCCTATGGCTACACCTTC. It specifies CASRGTGSAYGYTF.

The chain carries TRBV7-6 and TRBJ2-7; 10 nucleotides agree with TRBD1. The J call may not be correct, given that the DNA end is closer to TRBJ2-1. The CDR3 consists of 15 residues. Germline CDR1 reads SGHVS; CDR2 reads FNYEAQ. CDR3 residues: CASSSPGTGAHEQFF. The CDR3 region has the DNA TGTGCCAGCAGCTCTCCCGGGACAGGGGCCCATGAGCAGTTCTTC.

This clonotype was picked up a small number of times. CDR3 amino acids: CASSFRQGSDTQYF. The CDR3 DNA reads TGCGCCAGCAGCTTTCGGCAGGGATCGGATACGCAGTATTTT. The chain links TRBV5-1 to TRBJ2-3; D is perhaps TRBD1 (5 bases). Germline V lookup: CDR1 SGHRS, CDR2 YFSETQ. CDR3 length: 14 residues. V lost 2 bases to trimming and J lost 6 bases, with 13 bases between them.

In this sample, this clonotype turned up many times. This chain links TRBV4-2 with TRBJ1-2, with a weak D call TRBD1 (5 bases). This CDR3 has 13 amino acids. V was trimmed by 11 bases and J by 2 bases, leaving 15 bases between them. The V gene's germline CDR1 is LGHNA and CDR2 YNFKEQ. The CDR3 protein is CAGGSAGNYGYTF. CDR3 DNA sequence: TGTGCCGGGGGTTCGGCGGGAAACTATGGCTACACCTTC.